What follows describes a single TCR beta chain. Antigen specificity is unknown. The data are from a study of vaccination and CD4 T cells after COVID-19. Background on the study: The authors exposed cells to overlapping spike peptides derived from SARS-CoV-2, HCoV-NL63, HCoV-OC43 and HCoV-229E.

The Oncomine TCR Beta short-read assay was what sequenced the DNA obtained from cultured CD4+ T cells. MiXCR, run by TCRdb on the PCR reads, gives a single entry per CDR3 protein. The sample shows fewer than 20,000 distinct CDR3 sequences, roughly 60% of them seen only once. The treatment was: approximately nine-day PBMC culture with coronavirus spike peptide pools or control peptides (ViraFEST assay). After expanding antigen-specific T cells with peptide pools, ViraFEST sequenced their TCRs. Trimming removed 0 bases from V and 7 bases from J, with 12 bases in between. Germline V CDR1 and CDR2: SQVTM, ANQGSEA. The CDR3 covers 13 residues.

The sequence derives from a human donor who had recovered from COVID-19. The V and J genes are TRBV29-1 and TRBJ1-1; D is undetermined. Specimen: CD4+ T cells from blood, cultured in vitro, collected before SARS-CoV-2 vaccination. The CDR3 DNA follows: TGCAGCGTTGAAGATAATTACGGGCTTGAAGCTTTCTTT. Protein: CSVEDNYGLEAFF. The entire variable domain, with the rest obtained from reference TRBV29-1 and TRBJ1-1, is as follows: SAVISQKPSRDICQRGTSLTIQCQVDSQVTMMFWYRQQPGQSLTLIATANQGSEATYESGFVIDKFPISRPNLTFSTLTVSNMSPEDSSIYLCSVEDNYGLEAFFGQGTRLTVV.